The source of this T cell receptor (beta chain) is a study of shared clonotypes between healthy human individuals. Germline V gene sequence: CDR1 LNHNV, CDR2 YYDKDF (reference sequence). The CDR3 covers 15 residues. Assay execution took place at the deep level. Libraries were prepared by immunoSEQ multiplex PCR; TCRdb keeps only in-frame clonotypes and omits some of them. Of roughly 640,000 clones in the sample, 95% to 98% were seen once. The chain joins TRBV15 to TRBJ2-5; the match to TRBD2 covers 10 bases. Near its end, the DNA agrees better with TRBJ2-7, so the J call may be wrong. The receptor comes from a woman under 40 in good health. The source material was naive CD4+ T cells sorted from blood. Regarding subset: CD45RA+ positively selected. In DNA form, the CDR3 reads TGTGCCACCAGCACCAGGACTAGCGGATCCTACGAGCAGTACTTC. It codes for CATSTRTSGSYEQYF.